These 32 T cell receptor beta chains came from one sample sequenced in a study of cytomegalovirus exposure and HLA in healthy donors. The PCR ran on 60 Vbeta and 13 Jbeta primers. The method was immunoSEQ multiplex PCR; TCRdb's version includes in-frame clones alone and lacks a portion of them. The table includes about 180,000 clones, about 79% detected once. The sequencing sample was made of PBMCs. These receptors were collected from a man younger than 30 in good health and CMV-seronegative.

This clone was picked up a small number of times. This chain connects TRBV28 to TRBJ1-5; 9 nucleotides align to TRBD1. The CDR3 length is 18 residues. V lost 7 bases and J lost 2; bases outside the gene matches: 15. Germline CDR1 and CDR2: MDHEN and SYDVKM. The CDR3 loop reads CASITPQGAGMGNQPQHF. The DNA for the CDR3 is TGTGCCAGCATTACCCCACAGGGGGCTGGGATGGGCAATCAGCCCCAGCATTTT.

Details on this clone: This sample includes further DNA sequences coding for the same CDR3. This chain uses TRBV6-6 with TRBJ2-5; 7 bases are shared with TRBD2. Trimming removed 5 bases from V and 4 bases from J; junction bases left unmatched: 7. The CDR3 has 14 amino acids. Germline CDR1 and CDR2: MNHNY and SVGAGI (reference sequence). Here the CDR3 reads CASSPGGGRETQYF. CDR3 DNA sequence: TGTGCCAGCAGTCCGGGGGGAGGGAGAGAGACCCAGTACTTC.

The CDR3 protein is CASSPQTGQALSGANVLTF. The CDR3 DNA reads as TGTGCCAGCTCACCGCAAACGGGACAGGCCCTCTCTGGGGCCAACGTCCTGACTTTC. J is TRBJ2-6 and V is TRBV18; TRBD1 matches at 8 bases. The CDR3 runs 19 residues. V gave up 3 bases and J gave up 0 bases; unmatched junction bases: 10. CDR1 KGHSH and CDR2 LQKENI come from the germline V gene.

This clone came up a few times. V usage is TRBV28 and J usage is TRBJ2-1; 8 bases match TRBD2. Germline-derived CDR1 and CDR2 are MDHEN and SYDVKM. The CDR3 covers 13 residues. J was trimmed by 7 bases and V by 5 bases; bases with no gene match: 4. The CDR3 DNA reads TGTGCCAGCAGTGCCACGGGGGGGAATGAGCAGTTCTTC. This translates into CASSATGGNEQFF.

The CDR3 nucleotides read TGCGCCAGCAGTGCAACAGATAATTCACCCCTCCACTTT. Translation gives CASSATDNSPLHF. This chain uses TRBV10-1 with TRBJ1-6; no clear D gene. The CDR3 contains 13 residues. Trimming pared 4 bases from V and 5 bases from J, leaving 6 bases between. Germline lookup yields CDR1 WNHNN and CDR2 SYGVQD (reference sequence).

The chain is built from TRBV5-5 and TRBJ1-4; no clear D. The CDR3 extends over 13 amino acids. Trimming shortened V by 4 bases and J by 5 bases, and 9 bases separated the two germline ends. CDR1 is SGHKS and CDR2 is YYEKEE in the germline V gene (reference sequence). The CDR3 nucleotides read TGTGCCAGCAGCCGGGTCCCAAATGAAAAACTGTTTTTT. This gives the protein CASSRVPNEKLFF.

CDR3: CASSALGEVNTEAFF. The CDR3, as DNA: TGTGCCAGCAGTGCCCTGGGGGAGGTGAACACTGAAGCTTTCTTT. This chain links TRBV28 with TRBJ1-1; weak D call: TRBD1 (5 bases). Trimming pared 5 bases from V and 0 bases from J, leaving 13 bases between. This CDR3 spans 15 amino acids. Looked up from germline, CDR1 is MDHEN and CDR2 is SYDVKM.

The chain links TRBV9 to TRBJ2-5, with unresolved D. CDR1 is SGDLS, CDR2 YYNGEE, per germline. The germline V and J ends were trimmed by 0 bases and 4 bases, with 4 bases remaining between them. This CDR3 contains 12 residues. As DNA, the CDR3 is TGTGCCAGCAGCGTAGTCGGAGAGACCCAGTACTTC. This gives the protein CASSVVGETQYF.

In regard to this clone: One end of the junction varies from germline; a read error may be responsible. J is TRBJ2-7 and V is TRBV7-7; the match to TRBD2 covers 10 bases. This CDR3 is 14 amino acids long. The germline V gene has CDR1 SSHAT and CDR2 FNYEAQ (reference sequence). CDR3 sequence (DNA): TGTGCTAGCAGCCCGAGCGGGAGGGCCCGTGAGCAGTACTTC. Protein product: CASSPSGRAREQYF. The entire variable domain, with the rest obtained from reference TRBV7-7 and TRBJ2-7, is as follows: GAGVSQSPRYKVTKRGQDVTLRCDPISSHATLYWYQQALGQGPEFLTYFNYEAQPDKSGLPSDRFSAERPEGSISTLTIQRTEQRDSAMYRCASSPSGRAREQYFGPGTRLTVT.

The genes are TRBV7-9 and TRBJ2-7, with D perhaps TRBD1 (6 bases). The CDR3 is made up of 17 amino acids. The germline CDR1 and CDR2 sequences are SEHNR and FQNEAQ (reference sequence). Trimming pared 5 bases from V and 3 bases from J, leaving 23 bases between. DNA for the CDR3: TGTGCCAGCAGCCCAGACCTCGGACAGACCTCTCTCTACGAGCAGTACTTC. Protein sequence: CASSPDLGQTSLYEQYF.

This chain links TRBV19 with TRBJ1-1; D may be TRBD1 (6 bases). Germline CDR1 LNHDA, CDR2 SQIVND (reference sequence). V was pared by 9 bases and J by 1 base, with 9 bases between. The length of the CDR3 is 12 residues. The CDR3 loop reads CASPTGNTEAFF. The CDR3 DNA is TGTGCCAGCCCGACAGGGAACACTGAAGCTTTCTTT. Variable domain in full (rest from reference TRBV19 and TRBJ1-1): DGGITQSPKYLFRKEGQNVTLSCEQNLNHDAMYWYRQDPGQGLRLIYYSQIVNDFQKGDIAEGYSVSREKKESFPLTVTSAQKNPTAFYLCASPTGNTEAFFGQGTRLTVV.

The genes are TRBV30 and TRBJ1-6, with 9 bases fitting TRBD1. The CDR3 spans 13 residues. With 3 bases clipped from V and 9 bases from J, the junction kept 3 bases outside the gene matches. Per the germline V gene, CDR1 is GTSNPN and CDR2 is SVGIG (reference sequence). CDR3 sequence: CAWRGQGRSPLHF. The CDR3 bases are TGTGCCTGGAGGGGACAGGGACGTTCACCCCTCCACTTT.

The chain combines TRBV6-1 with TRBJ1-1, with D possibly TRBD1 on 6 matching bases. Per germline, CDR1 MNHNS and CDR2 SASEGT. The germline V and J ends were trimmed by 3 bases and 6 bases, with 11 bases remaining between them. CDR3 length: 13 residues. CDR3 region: CASSDRKGAEAFF. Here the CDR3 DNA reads TGTGCCAGCAGTGATAGAAAGGGGGCTGAAGCTTTCTTT.

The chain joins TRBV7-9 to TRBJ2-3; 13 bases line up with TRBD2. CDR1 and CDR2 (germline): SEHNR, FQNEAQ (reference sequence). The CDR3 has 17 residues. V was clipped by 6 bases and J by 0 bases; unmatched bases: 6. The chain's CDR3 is CASRGLAGPISTDTQYF. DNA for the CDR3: TGTGCCAGCAGGGGACTAGCGGGGCCGATTAGCACAGATACGCAGTATTTT.

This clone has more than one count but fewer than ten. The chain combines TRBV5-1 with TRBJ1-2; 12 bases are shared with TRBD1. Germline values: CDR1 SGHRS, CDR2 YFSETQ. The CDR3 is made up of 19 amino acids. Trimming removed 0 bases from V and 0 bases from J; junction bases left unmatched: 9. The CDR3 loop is CASSLVGQGALLANYGYTF. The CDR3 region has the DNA TGCGCCAGCAGCTTGGTGGGACAGGGGGCGCTTTTAGCTAACTATGGCTACACCTTC.

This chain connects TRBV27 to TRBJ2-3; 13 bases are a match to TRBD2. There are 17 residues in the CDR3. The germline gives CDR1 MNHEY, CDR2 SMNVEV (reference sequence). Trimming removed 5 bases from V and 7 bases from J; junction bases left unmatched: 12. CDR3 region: CASSTTTSGRGLNTQYF. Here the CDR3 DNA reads TGTGCCAGCAGTACTACTACTAGCGGGAGGGGCCTCAATACGCAGTATTTT.

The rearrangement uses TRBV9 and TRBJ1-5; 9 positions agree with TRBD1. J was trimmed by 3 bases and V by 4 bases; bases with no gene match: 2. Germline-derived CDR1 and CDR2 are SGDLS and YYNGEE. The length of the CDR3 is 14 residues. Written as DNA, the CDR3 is TGTGCCAGCAGCCGGGACAGGGACAATCAGCCCCAGCATTTT. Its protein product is CASSRDRDNQPQHF.

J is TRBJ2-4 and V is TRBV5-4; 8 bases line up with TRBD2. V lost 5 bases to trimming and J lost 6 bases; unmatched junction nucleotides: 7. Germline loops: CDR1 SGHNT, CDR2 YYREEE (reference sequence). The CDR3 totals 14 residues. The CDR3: CASRPGGSGNIQYF. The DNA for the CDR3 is TGTGCCAGCAGACCGGGGGGGAGCGGAAACATTCAGTACTTC.

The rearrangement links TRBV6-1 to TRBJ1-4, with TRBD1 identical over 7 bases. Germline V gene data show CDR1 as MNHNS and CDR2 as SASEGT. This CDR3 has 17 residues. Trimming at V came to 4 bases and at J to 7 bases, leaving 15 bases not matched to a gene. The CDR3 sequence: CASSGDREPSRGEKLFF. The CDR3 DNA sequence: TGTGCCAGCAGTGGAGACAGGGAACCCTCCCGAGGTGAAAAACTGTTTTTT.

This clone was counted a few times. The CDR3: CASSGAGGGMAQYF. The DNA for the CDR3 is TGTGCCAGCAGCGGCGCGGGGGGCGGCATGGCGCAGTACTTC. The chain couples TRBV28 to TRBJ2-7; 8 bases map to TRBD2. J was trimmed by 9 bases and V by 6 bases; bases with no gene match: 13. Germline CDR1 reads MDHEN; CDR2 reads SYDVKM. This CDR3 region has 14 residues.

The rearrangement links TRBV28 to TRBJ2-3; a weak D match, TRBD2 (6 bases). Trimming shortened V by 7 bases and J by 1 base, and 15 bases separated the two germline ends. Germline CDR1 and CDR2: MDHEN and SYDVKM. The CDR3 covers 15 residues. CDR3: CASTLLGGGTDTQYF. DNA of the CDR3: TGTGCCAGCACCCTCCTGGGGGGTGGCACAGATACGCAGTATTTT.

Here the CDR3 reads CASSENTGGRGYGYTF. The CDR3, as DNA: TGTGCCAGCAGTGAAAATACCGGCGGCAGGGGGTATGGCTACACCTTC. The chain couples TRBV6-1 to TRBJ1-2; 7 nucleotides match TRBD1. Germline V gene data show CDR1 as MNHNS and CDR2 as SASEGT. The ends lost 2 bases at V and 5 bases at J; junction bases unmatched: 11. The CDR3 covers 16 residues.

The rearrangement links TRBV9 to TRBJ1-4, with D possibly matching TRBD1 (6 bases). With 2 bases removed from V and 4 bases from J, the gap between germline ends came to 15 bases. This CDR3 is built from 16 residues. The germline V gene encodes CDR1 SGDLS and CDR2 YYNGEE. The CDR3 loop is CASSVTGTQINEKLFF. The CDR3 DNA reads TGTGCCAGCAGCGTTACAGGGACCCAAATTAATGAAAAACTGTTTTTT.

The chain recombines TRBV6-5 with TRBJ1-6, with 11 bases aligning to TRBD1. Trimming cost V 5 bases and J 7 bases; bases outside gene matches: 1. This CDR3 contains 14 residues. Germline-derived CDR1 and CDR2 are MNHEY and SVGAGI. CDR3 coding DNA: TGTGCCAGCAGTCGGGACAGGGGGAATTCACCCCTCCACTTT. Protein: CASSRDRGNSPLHF.

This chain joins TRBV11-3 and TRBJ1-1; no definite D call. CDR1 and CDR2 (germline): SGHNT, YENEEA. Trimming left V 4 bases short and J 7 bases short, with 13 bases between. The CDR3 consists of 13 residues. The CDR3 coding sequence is TGTGCCAGCAGCTCCTATGACGGAGGTGAAGCTTTCTTT. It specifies CASSSYDGGEAFF.

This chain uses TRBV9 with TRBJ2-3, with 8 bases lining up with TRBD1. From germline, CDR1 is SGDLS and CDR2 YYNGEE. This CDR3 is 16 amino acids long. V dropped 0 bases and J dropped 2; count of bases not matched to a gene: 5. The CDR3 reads CASSVGQGAYTDTQYF. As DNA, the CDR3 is TGTGCCAGCAGCGTAGGGCAGGGGGCCTACACAGATACGCAGTATTTT.

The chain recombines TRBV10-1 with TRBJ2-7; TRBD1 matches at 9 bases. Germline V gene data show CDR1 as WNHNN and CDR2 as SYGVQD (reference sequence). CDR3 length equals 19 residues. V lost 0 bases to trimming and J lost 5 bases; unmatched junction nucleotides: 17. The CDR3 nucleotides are TGCGCCAGCAGTGAGTCAAAAGACAGGGGGTCCCCCCTCAAAGACGAGCAGTACTTC. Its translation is CASSESKDRGSPLKDEQYF.

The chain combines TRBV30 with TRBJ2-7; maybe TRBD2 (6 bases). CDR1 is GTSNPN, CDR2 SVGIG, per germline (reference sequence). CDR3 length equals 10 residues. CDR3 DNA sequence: TGTGCAGTGAACGGGGGCGAGCAGTACTTC. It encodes CAVNGGEQYF.

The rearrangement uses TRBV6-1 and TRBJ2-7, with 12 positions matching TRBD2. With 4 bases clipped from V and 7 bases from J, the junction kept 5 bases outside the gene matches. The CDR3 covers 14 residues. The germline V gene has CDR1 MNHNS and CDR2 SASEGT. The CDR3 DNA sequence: TGTGCCAGCAGTGGGGGACTAGCGGGTCCAGAGCAGTACTTC. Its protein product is CASSGGLAGPEQYF.

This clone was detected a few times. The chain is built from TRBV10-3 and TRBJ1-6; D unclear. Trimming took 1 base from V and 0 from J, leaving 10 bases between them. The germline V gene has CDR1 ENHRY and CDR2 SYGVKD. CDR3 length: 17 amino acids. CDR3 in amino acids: CAISEYREGSYNSPLHF. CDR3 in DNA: TGTGCCATCAGTGAGTACCGGGAAGGCTCCTATAATTCACCCCTCCACTTT.

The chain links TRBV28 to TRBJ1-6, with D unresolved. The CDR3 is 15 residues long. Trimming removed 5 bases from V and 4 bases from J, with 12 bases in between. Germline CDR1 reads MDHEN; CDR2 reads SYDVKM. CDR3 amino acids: CASSIDETYNSPLHF. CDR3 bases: TGTGCCAGCAGTATCGACGAGACTTATAATTCACCCCTCCACTTT.

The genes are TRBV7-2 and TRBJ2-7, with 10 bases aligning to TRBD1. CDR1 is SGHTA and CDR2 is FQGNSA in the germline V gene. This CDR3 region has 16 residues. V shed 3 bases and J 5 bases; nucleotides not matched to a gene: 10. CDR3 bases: TGTGCCAGCAGCTTCCCCGGGGGGACAGGGGAAGACGAGCAGTACTTC. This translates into CASSFPGGTGEDEQYF.